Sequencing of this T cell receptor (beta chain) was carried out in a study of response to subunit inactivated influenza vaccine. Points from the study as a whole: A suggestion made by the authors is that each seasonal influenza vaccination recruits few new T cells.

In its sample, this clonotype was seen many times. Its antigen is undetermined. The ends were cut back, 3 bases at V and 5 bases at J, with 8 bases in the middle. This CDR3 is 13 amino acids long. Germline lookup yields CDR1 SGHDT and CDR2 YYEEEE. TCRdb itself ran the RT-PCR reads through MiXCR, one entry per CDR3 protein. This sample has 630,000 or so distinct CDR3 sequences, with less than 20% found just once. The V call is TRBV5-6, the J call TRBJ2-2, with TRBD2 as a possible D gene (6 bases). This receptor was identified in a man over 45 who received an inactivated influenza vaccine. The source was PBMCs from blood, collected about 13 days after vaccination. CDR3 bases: TGTGCCAGCAGCTCCGGGACTACCGGGGAGCTGTTTTTT. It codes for CASSSGTTGELFF.